This T cell receptor beta chain originates from a study of blood T cell repertoires in COVID-19. The overall study: The United States, Italy and Spain were the sources of the acute and convalescent COVID-19 samples. PBMCs, B-cell-depleted T cells, or T cells provided the cDNA or gDNA that made up the material.

Germline V gene lookup returns CDR1 SEHNR and CDR2 FQNEAQ (reference sequence). V gave up 3 bases and J gave up 5 bases; unmatched junction bases: 5. The CDR3 is 14 amino acids. The assay was immunoSEQ multiplex PCR, and TCRdb's table has in-frame clones only and misses some. The table has 45,000 to 55,000 clones, roughly 89% seen once. The source of this sequence is a man older than 75 with acute or convalescent COVID-19. The chain carries TRBV7-9 and TRBJ2-7, with 9 bases matching TRBD1. Sequenced sample: peripheral blood. CDR3 DNA: TGTGCCAGCAGCTTCGGACAGGGGTTCAACGAGCAGTACTTC. This translates into CASSFGQGFNEQYF.